This T cell receptor beta chain was sequenced for a study of neoadjuvant anti-PD-1 for oral cavity cancer (dated by TCRdb to the early 2020s). A note on the overall study: Before curative-intent surgical resection, most patients were given three to four biweekly doses of nivolumab at 3 mg/kg. Patients who did not progress were given a fourth nivolumab dose at about day 43 and had definitive surgical resection on days 50-56. Under RECIST 1.1, patients with complete response, partial response or stable disease were classed as responders, and patients with progression were classed as non-responders. There were 12 patients in the parent correlative cohort, and the response rate was 33%.

Survey sequencing of tumors used two replicates per sample, and the tumor libraries mostly started from approximately 4.8 ug of input genomic DNA. The immunoSEQ hsTCRbeta kit was used to prepare TCRbeta libraries according to the manufacturer's instructions. The finished libraries were brought together in one pool at 2.5 to 3 nM, which was then read using an Illumina NovaSeq 6000 S4 flow cell. The study's own analysis went as follows. Raw data preprocessing and quality control were performed with the immunoSEQ Analyzer. The analysis was limited to productive rearrangements, and each clonotype was defined by a unique CDR3 amino acid sequence. Repertoire clonality was estimated as the Gini-Simpson index, computed with the R package tcR. Gini indices were compared with Student's t test, and associations with tumor size change were assessed by Pearson correlation. The source is immuneACCESS, and TCRdb retained only in-frame sequences with V and J called. Part of the clones is not carried over; for the studies checked, unresolved V genes explain less than half of this, and the remainder is unexplained. D and trimming come from the DNA, and the V and J calls and clone size come from that table. The sample profile shows about 37,000 clones; roughly 35% of them were found once. The ten biggest clones cover approximately 15% of the sample.

Sample time point, as interpreted from the label and publication: after neoadjuvant nivolumab, at surgical resection. None of the patients had received prior systemic or radiation treatment, and all were newly diagnosed with stage II-IVA oral cavity squamous cell carcinoma. Everyone in the cohort had locally advanced, HPV-negative oral cavity squamous cell carcinoma. The samples were obtained from a longitudinal correlative study of a single-arm phase II trial testing neoadjuvant nivolumab in oral cavity squamous cell carcinoma. Subject-matched pre- and post-treatment PBMCs and tumors from three responders and three non-responders were subjected to genomic DNA-based TCRbeta sequencing. The Maxwell RSC DNA from Tissue kit was used to isolate genomic DNA from tumor tissue. The investigation overall reported the following: Higher pretreatment blood Treg/Th17 ratios correlated with both higher pretreatment blood TCRbeta clonality and lower post-treatment tumor TCRbeta clonality. TCR analyses included only three patients per response group, and the authors called for larger cohorts for validation. Greater tumor shrinkage was correlated with larger post-treatment sizes of preexisting intratumoral clones, suggesting that expansion of preexisting clones contributed to response.

This clone came up many times. Its antigen has not been determined. Base qualities were left out, and no much larger clone turns up one base away. Counted from cysteine to phenylalanine, this CDR3 has 16 amino acids. The sequence is cut down to CDR3 DNA, 48 bases in frame from base 1. V trim: 7 bases; J trim: 0 bases; unmatched bases: 5. Per the germline V gene, ENHRY is the CDR1 and SYGVKD is the CDR2. Material: tumor tissue, obtained after nivolumab (anti-PD-1) treatment. This clonotype was obtained from a person aged 35-80 years with oral cavity squamous cell carcinoma. This chain is built from TRBV10-3 and TRBJ2-1; TRBD2 fits 11 bases in the junction. The CDR3 region: CAITGTSGSSYNEQFF. The DNA sequence is TGTGCCATCACCGGGACTAGCGGAAGCTCCTACAATGAGCAGTTCTTC.